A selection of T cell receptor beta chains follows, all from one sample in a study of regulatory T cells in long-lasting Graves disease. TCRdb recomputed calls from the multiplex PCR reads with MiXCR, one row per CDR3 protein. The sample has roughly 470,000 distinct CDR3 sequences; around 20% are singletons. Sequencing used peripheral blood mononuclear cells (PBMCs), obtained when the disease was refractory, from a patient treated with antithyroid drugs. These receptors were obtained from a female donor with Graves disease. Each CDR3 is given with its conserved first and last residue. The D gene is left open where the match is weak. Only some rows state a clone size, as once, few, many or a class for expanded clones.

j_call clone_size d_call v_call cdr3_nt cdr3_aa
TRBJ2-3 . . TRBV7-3 TGTGCCAGCAGCTCGGACGGCACAGATACGCAGTATTTT CASSSDGTDTQYF
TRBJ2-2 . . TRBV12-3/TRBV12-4 TGTGCCAGCAGTTTAGTGGGGGATCATGGCGGGGAGCTGCTTTTT CASSLVGDHGGELLF
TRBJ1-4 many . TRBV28 TGTGCCGGACCGGGACCGATGGCGTTTTTT CAGPGPMAFF
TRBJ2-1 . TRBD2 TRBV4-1 TGCGCCAGCAGCCAAGAAAGGGGACTAGGTTTGGGTGAGCAGTTCTTC CASSQERGLGLGEQFF
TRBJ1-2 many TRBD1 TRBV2 TGTGCCAGCAGCCGAACCCGGGACAGGGGGGATGGCTACACCTTC CASSRTRDRGDGYTF
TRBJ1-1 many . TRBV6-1 TGTGCCAGCAGTAAGGACACCGCGAACACTGAAGCTTTCTTT CASSKDTANTEAFF
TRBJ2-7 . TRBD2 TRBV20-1 TGCAGTGCTAGTGGAGAGGAGCGGGAGCTGTACGAGCAGTACTTC CSASGEERELYEQYF
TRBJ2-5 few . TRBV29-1 TGCAGCGTTGGAGGGCGTTTCCAAGAGACCCAGTACTTC CSVGGRFQETQYF
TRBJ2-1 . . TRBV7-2 TGTGCCAGCAGCTTAGTCTCAACAGGGGCGGGACATAATGAGCAGTTCTTC CASSLVSTGAGHNEQFF
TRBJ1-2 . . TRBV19 TGTGCCAGTAGTCCAGGACCCACCCAGGACCGCTATGGCTACACCTTC CASSPGPTQDRYGYTF
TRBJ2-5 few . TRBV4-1 TGCGCCAGCAGCCAAGTGGGGGGGGACAAAGAGACCCAGTACTTC CASSQVGGDKETQYF
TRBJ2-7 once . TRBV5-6 TGTGCCAGCAGCTGGTGGGGCCAGTCCCTCTACGAGCAGTACTTC CASSWWGQSLYEQYF
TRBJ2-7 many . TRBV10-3 TGTGCCATCAGTGAGTCTAGTCTTTCTGGCCTCGAGCAGTACTTC CAISESSLSGLEQYF
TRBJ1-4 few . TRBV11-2 TGTGCCAGCGGGAGCTGGGGTAATGAAAAACTGTTTTTT CASGSWGNEKLFF
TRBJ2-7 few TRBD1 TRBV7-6 TGTGCCAGCAGCTCAACAGGACAGGGCTCCTACGAGCAGTACTTC CASSSTGQGSYEQYF
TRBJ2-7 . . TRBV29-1 TGCAGCGTTCGACTTCCCGGCAGGGGCAGCGAGCAGTACTTC CSVRLPGRGSEQYF
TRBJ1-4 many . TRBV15 TGTGCCACCAGCAAAAGACGAATGGGCCTTAATGAAAAACTGTTTTTT CATSKRRMGLNEKLFF
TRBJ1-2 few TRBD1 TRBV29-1 TGCAGCGTGGGACAGGTTCCGTCCGGCTACACCTTC CSVGQVPSGYTF
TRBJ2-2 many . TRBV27 TGTGCCAGCAGTTTGCAAGCGAACACCGGGGAGCTGTTTTTT CASSLQANTGELFF
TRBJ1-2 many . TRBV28 TGTGCCAGCAGTTCCTTCCACTATGGCTACACCTTC CASSSFHYGYTF
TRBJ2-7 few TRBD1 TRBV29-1 TGCAGCGTGGAGACAGGGTCTATGCCCTACGAGCAGTACTTC CSVETGSMPYEQYF
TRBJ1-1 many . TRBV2 TGTGCCAGCAGTGAAGCGCTTCCAGGGCGGACTGAAGCTTTCTTT CASSEALPGRTEAFF
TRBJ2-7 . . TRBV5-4 TGTGCCAGCGGCTCCGAACTTAATGACGAGCAGTACTTC CASGSELNDEQYF
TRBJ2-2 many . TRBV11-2 TGTGCCAGCAGCTTGGGGATAGCGGAAGGGGGCACCGGGGAGCTGTTTTTT CASSLGIAEGGTGELFF
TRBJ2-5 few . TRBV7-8 TGTGCCAGCAGCTTCCAACCAAGGGAGACCCAGTACTTC CASSFQPRETQYF
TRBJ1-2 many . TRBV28 TGTGCCAGCAGTTTAAGAAACACGGGGGTTACCTCCTCCTATGGCTACACCTTC CASSLRNTGVTSSYGYTF
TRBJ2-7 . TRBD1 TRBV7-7 TGTGCTAGCAGCCCAGGGACAGAAATCGAGCAGTACTTC CASSPGTEIEQYF
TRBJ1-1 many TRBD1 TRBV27 TGTGCCAGCAGTGCCGGGACAGGTTTGGGCACTGAAGCTTTCTTT CASSAGTGLGTEAFF
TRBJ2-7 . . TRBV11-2 TGTGCCAGCAGCGATTTCCTAGGGGGCGGGAGCCCGTACGAGCAGTACTTC CASSDFLGGGSPYEQYF
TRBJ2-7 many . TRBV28 TGTGCCAGCAGTTTATTGGGGGCGGGGGAGCAGTACTTC CASSLLGAGEQYF
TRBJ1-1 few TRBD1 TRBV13 TGTGCCAGCAGCTTAGGGGCTGCACGGGACAGGCCCGGTGACACTGAAGCTTTCTTT CASSLGAARDRPGDTEAFF
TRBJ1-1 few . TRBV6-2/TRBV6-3 TGTGCCAGCAGCCCGAGGGCCGCACCTAACACTGAAGCTTTCTTT CASSPRAAPNTEAFF
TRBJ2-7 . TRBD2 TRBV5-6 TGTGCCAGCAGCTTGGTTCCGGGACTAGCGAGATCCTACGAGCAGTACTTC CASSLVPGLARSYEQYF
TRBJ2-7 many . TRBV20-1 TGCAGTGCTAGAGTTCCGGGACCCTACGAGCAGTACTTC CSARVPGPYEQYF
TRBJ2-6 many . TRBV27 TGTGCCAGCAGTTCTGGGGCCAACGTCCTGACTTTC CASSSGANVLTF
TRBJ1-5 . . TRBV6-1 TGTGCCAGCAGTGAAGACAGGGTTGGGGATAATCAGCCCCAGCATTTT CASSEDRVGDNQPQHF
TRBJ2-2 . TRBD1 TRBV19 TGTGCCAGTACCCCAAGGACAGGGGGCGTCGTCACCGGGGAGCTGTTTTTT CASTPRTGGVVTGELFF
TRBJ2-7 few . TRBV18 TGTGCCAGCTCACCATCAGAGGAGTACGAGCAGTACTTC CASSPSEEYEQYF
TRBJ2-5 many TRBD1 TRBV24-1 TGTGCCACCAGTGACACCAGGGACAGGGAAGAGACCCAGTACTTC CATSDTRDREETQYF
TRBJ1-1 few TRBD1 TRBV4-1 TGCGCCAGCAGCTCAATAGGACAGGGCCGTCGGACTTTCTTT CASSSIGQGRRTFF
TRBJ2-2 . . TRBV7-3 TGTGCCAGCAGTCCGAGCGCGAGAGGGTATTACACCGGGGAGCTGTTTTTT CASSPSARGYYTGELFF
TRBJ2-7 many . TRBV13 TGTGCCAGCAGCTTCAAGCCGGGTCAATGGGACGAGCAGTACTTC CASSFKPGQWDEQYF